In its sample, the clone carrying this TCR beta chain was seen once. Its antigen is currently unknown. The data derive from a study of Ad26.COV2.S vaccination and SARS-CoV-2 variants. Study-wide context: Intramuscular Ad26.COV2.S doses were given once or twice, 56 days apart. Findings of the study overall: For non-spike TCRs, breadth in vaccine recipients resembled that in placebo recipients. Substantial response breadth was reportedly seen for spike-specific CD8+ and CD4+ T cells after vaccination. Vaccine recipients posted higher spike-specific TCR breadth than their placebo counterparts.

The CDR3 is 18 amino acids. CDR1 is SGHKS and CDR2 is YYEKEE in the germline V gene (reference sequence). Trimming stripped 4 bases from V and 0 bases from J, with 22 bases between. The treatment here: approximately 18 received Ad26.COV2.S at low or high dose, single or two shots; roughly five received placebo; per-sample allocation not given. Samples were taken on day 63 after the first vaccine or placebo injection. Produced via immunoSEQ multiplex PCR; TCRdb's table is partial and in-frame only. The sample shows nearly 400,000 clones, about 88% of them seen only once. This chain joins TRBV5-5 and TRBJ2-5; the D gene is possibly TRBD2 (6 bases). Sequences were derived from peripheral blood, sampled in a trial of Ad26.COV2.S vaccine versus placebo. The receptor's source is a person aged 18-65 years who received the Ad26.COV2.S COVID-19 vaccine or a placebo. The CDR3 DNA reads as TGTGCCAGCAGCGGGGAGGCGGGACTGTTACAGTACCAAGAGACCCAGTACTTC. This encodes CASSGEAGLLQYQETQYF.